A single sample is the source of the 26 T cell receptor beta chains below, sequenced in a study of identical twins. A single record per CDR3 protein comes from TCRdb applying MiXCR to the 5' RACE reads. The table records around 1.7 million distinct CDR3 sequences, under 35% of them present only once. Sequenced: cord blood. The receptors shown here come from a newborn girl in good health.

The chain couples TRBV10-3 to TRBJ1-3, with D possibly TRBD1 on 5 matching bases. Trimming stripped 6 bases from V and 4 bases from J, with 19 bases between. CDR3 length: 16 amino acids. Per the germline V gene, CDR1 is ENHRY and CDR2 is SYGVKD. The CDR3 sequence: CAISHPLKGIGNTIYF. The CDR3 nucleotides read TGTGCCATCAGCCACCCCTTGAAGGGGATCGGAAACACCATATATTTT.

V is TRBV29-1 and J is TRBJ1-5; the D gene is possibly TRBD1 (5 bases). Germline CDR1 SQVTM, CDR2 ANQGSEA. V was shortened by 5 bases and J by 1 base, with 9 bases between the two germline ends. This CDR3 region has 13 residues. This CDR3 reads CSVLEGSNQPQHF. The CDR3 DNA follows: TGCAGCGTTCTGGAGGGGAGCAATCAGCCCCAGCATTTT.

The sample holds a few counts of this clonotype. The genes are TRBV2 and TRBJ2-5, with D possibly TRBD1 on 6 matching bases. The CDR3 is made up of 11 amino acids. V gave up 9 bases and J gave up 11 bases, with 16 bases separating them. Germline CDR1 is SNHLY and CDR2 is FYNNEI. CDR3 nucleotides: TGTGCCAGTAAGGGGGTGGTTGAGCAGTACTTC. This gives the protein CASKGVVEQYF.

The CDR3 DNA is TGCAGTGCTGTGCGGGGGCGCGGCACAGATACGCAGTATTTT. Residues: CSAVRGRGTDTQYF. The V and J genes are TRBV20-1 and TRBJ2-3; a weak D match, TRBD2 (7 bases). Per germline, CDR1 DFQATT and CDR2 SNEGSKA (reference sequence). Trimming left V 5 bases short and J 1 base short, with 13 bases between. The CDR3 has 14 amino acids.

This clonotype was picked up a small number of times. The chain has TRBV15 and TRBJ2-7; D is possibly TRBD1 (5 bases). V was pared by 1 base and J by 4 bases, with 14 bases between. The CDR3 is 15 residues long. The germline V gene has CDR1 LNHNV and CDR2 YYDKDF (reference sequence). The CDR3 sequence: CATSRVGQGLYEQYF. The CDR3 nucleotides read TGTGCCACCAGCAGAGTTGGGCAGGGCCTTTACGAGCAGTACTTC.

The table lists this clonotype with many counts. This sequence joins TRBV12-3 or TRBV12-4 and TRBJ2-4; 9 bases map to TRBD1. V dropped 6 bases and J dropped 0; count of bases not matched to a gene: 3. The CDR3 is made up of 15 amino acids. CDR3 coding DNA: TGTGCCAGCAGGGGGGACAGGGTAGCCAAAAACATTCAGTACTTC. Protein product: CASRGDRVAKNIQYF.

The genes are TRBV21-1 and TRBJ1-3; the table's D call TRBD1 went unverified against the DNA. TRBV21-1 is assigned pseudogene status. The CDR3 contains 13 residues. In nucleotides, the CDR3 is TGTGCCAGCAGCAAAGTGGGGGGGGCCACCATATATTTT. This encodes CASSKVGGATIYF.

This clonotype has a handful of counts. The J gene is TRBJ2-3, the V gene TRBV20-1; D remains ambiguous. CDR1 is DFQATT and CDR2 is SNEGSKA in the germline V gene (reference sequence). Trimming removed 3 bases at V and 0 bases at J, with 13 bases between. The CDR3 spans 15 residues. CDR3 nucleotides: TGCAGTGCTAGCCGCACTCTTACCAGCACAGATACGCAGTATTTT. Translated, it gives CSASRTLTSTDTQYF.

The V call is TRBV10-2, the J call TRBJ2-6; D is unresolved. Germline CDR1 is WSHSY and CDR2 is SAAADI. The germline V and J ends were trimmed by 4 bases and 1 base, with 11 bases remaining between them. The CDR3 is 16 residues long. The CDR3 sequence: CASSGLSWSGANVLTF. CDR3 DNA: TGCGCCAGCAGTGGGCTTAGCTGGTCTGGGGCCAACGTCCTGACTTTC.

The sample holds a few counts of this clonotype. The gene calls are TRBV14 and TRBJ2-7; no clear D. Trimming pared 1 base from V and 6 bases from J, leaving 7 bases between. Germline V gives CDR1 SGHDN, CDR2 FVKESK. The CDR3 consists of 12 residues. This CDR3 reads CASSQVYGEQYF. DNA of the CDR3: TGTGCCAGCAGCCAAGTTTATGGCGAGCAGTACTTC.

This clonotype was counted between two and nine times. The chain combines TRBV15 with TRBJ2-5; D gene unclear. The V and J ends lost 1 base and 6 bases respectively, with 18 bases between them. Looked up from germline, CDR1 is LNHNV and CDR2 is YYDKDF (reference sequence). This CDR3 region has 16 residues. The CDR3 DNA follows: TGTGCCACCAGCAGAGTTCTTGTTGAAGCCAGTCAGACCCAGTACTTC. Protein sequence: CATSRVLVEASQTQYF.

The chain has TRBV12-3 or TRBV12-4 and TRBJ2-3, with 9 nucleotides matching TRBD1. CDR3 length: 15 amino acids. Unmatched junction bases numbered 4, after V lost 5 bases and J lost 1 base. The DNA for the CDR3 is TGTGCCAGCAGTGCACAGGGGGCCCGCACAGATACGCAGTATTTT. Translation: CASSAQGARTDTQYF.

The chain combines TRBV20-1 with TRBJ2-1, with a weak D call TRBD1 (5 bases). The V end lost 5 bases, the J end lost 4 bases, and 12 bases lay between the germline ends. CDR3 length: 13 residues. The germline CDR1 and CDR2 sequences are DFQATT and SNEGSKA (reference sequence). Written as DNA, the CDR3 is TGCAGTGCTGGGGCGACTTATTACAATGAGCAGTTCTTC. It translates to CSAGATYYNEQFF.

The gene calls are TRBV20-1 and TRBJ2-1, with 8 bases matching TRBD2. The V segment lost 3 bases and the J segment 0 bases; nucleotides outside the gene matches: 4. This CDR3 is built from 15 residues. Per germline, CDR1 DFQATT and CDR2 SNEGSKA (reference sequence). The CDR3 coding sequence is TGCAGTGCTAGTGAACTAGCGGACTCCTACAATGAGCAGTTCTTC. Amino acid sequence: CSASELADSYNEQFF.

This clonotype turned up a few times. This chain joins TRBV29-1 and TRBJ1-4, with 7 nucleotides matching TRBD1. J was trimmed by 5 bases and V by 4 bases; bases with no gene match: 7. The CDR3 extends over 14 amino acids. Germline V gene sequence: CDR1 SQVTM, CDR2 ANQGSEA. In DNA form, the CDR3 reads TGCAGCGTTGGTGGGGCAGGGGGAAATGAAAAACTGTTTTTT. Its translation: CSVGGAGGNEKLFF. Together with reference TRBV29-1 and TRBJ1-4, the CDR3 gives the full variable domain: SAVISQKPSRDICQRGTSLTIQCQVDSQVTMMFWYRQQPGQSLTLIATANQGSEATYESGFVIDKFPISRPNLTFSTLTVSNMSPEDSSIYLCSVGGAGGNEKLFFGSGTQLSVL.

The J gene is TRBJ2-7, the V gene TRBV9; 9 bases are shared with TRBD1. The CDR3 has 14 amino acids. CDR1 and CDR2 from the germline V gene are SGDLS and YYNGEE. The V segment lost 0 bases and the J segment 4 bases; nucleotides outside the gene matches: 2. The CDR3, as DNA: TGTGCCAGCAGCGTAGGGGACAGGGTTTACGAGCAGTACTTC. Translated: CASSVGDRVYEQYF.

The V call is TRBV11-2, the J call TRBJ2-7; 7 bases are shared with TRBD2. V lost 5 bases and J lost 0; bases outside the gene matches: 13. There are 17 residues in the CDR3. The germline gives CDR1 SGHAT, CDR2 FQNNGV. The CDR3: CASSPGRGDYYSYEQYF. In DNA form, the CDR3 reads TGTGCCAGCAGCCCGGGACGGGGGGATTACTACTCCTACGAGCAGTACTTC.

This clonotype was seen a few times. In nucleotides, the CDR3 is TGTGCCAGCAGTTTATCGGGGAGGGGGGCCTCCTACAATGAGCAGTTCTTC. Residues: CASSLSGRGASYNEQFF. The chain combines TRBV27 with TRBJ2-1; D may be TRBD2 (7 bases). This CDR3 is 17 amino acids long. Germline CDR1 and CDR2: MNHEY and SMNVEV (reference sequence). V shed 0 bases and J shed 0 bases, with 12 bases lying between them.

V and J are TRBV6-1 and TRBJ1-5; maybe TRBD1 (6 bases). Germline V CDR1 and CDR2: MNHNS, SASEGT. Trimming cost V 1 base and J 5 bases, with 12 bases left between them. There are 15 residues in the CDR3. The CDR3, as DNA: TGTGCCAGCAGTGAAGTGGGGGCGGAATATCAGCCCCAGCATTTT. The encoded protein is CASSEVGAEYQPQHF.

The chain joins TRBV10-2 to TRBJ2-4; the D gene is possibly TRBD1 (5 bases). Trimming pared 6 bases from V and 5 bases from J, leaving 8 bases between. The germline V gene has CDR1 WSHSY and CDR2 SAAADI. The CDR3 loop spans 12 amino acids. The CDR3 DNA sequence: TGCGCCAGCAGAGTCAGGGAAAACATTCAGTACTTC. Protein product: CASRVRENIQYF.

This clonotype appeared a few times. This sequence joins TRBV5-6 and TRBJ2-5; 8 bases agree with TRBD1. The closer fit of TRBJ2-7 to the DNA end suggests the J call may be wrong. The CDR3 totals 12 residues. Germline V CDR1 and CDR2: SGHDT, YYEEEE. CDR3 sequence (DNA): TGTGCCAGCAGGGACAGGGTGAACGAGCAGTACTTC. Translation gives CASRDRVNEQYF.

The chain employs TRBV2 and TRBJ2-7; D remains unclear. The J call may not be correct, given that the DNA end is closer to TRBJ2-5. Looked up from germline, CDR1 is SNHLY and CDR2 is FYNNEI. The CDR3 extends over 11 amino acids. Here the CDR3 reads CASSELATQYF. DNA for the CDR3: TGTGCCAGCAGTGAATTGGCGACCCAGTACTTC.

In its sample, this clonotype was seen a few times. The V call is TRBV3-1, the J call TRBJ2-4; 8 bases are shared with TRBD2. V was pared by 0 bases and J by 13 bases, with 5 bases of the junction left unmatched. From germline, CDR1 is LGHDT and CDR2 YNNKEL (reference sequence). There are 13 residues in the CDR3. CDR3 in amino acids: CASSQDSGTVQYF. The DNA of the CDR3 is TGTGCCAGCAGCCAAGATAGCGGGACCGTGCAGTACTTC.

This rearrangement joins TRBV4-2 to TRBJ2-5; TRBD2 matches at 7 bases. CDR3 length: 16 residues. Germline V gene sequence: CDR1 LGHNA, CDR2 YNFKEQ. Trimming took 0 bases from V and 11 from J; bases not matched to a gene: 15. CDR3 sequence (DNA): TGTGCCAGCAGCCAAGAGGCGGGAGCTTATGTGGCTGAGCAGTACTTC. Translating it yields CASSQEAGAYVAEQYF.

The chain combines TRBV6-5 with TRBJ1-5, with D uncertain. The germline V gene has CDR1 MNHEY and CDR2 SVGAGI. The CDR3 consists of 16 residues. Trimming took off 5 bases at V and 0 bases at J, with 14 bases between the two ends. Here the CDR3 reads CASSPTTWGSNQPQHF. The CDR3, as DNA: TGTGCCAGCAGTCCGACGACCTGGGGTAGCAATCAGCCCCAGCATTTT.

This chain connects TRBV12-5 to TRBJ2-2; D is perhaps TRBD1 (5 bases). There are 15 residues in the CDR3. The germline V gene has CDR1 LGHNT and CDR2 FRNRAP. V lost 1 base and J lost 0, with 6 bases in between. This CDR3 is CASGLGQPNTGELFF. Written as DNA, the CDR3 is TGTGCTAGTGGTTTGGGACAGCCGAACACCGGGGAGCTGTTTTTT.